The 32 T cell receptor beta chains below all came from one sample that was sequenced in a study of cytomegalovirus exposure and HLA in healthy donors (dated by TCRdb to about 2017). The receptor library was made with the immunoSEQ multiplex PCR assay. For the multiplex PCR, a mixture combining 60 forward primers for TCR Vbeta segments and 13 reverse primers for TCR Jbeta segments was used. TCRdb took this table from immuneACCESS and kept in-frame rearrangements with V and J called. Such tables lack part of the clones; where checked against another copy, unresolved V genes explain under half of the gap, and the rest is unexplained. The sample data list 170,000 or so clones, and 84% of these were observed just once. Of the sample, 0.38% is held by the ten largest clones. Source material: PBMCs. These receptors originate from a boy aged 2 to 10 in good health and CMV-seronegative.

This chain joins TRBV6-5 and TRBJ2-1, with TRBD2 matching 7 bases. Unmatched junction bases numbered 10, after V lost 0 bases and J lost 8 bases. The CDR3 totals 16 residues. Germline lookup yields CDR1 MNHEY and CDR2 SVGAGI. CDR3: CASSYSAGAEEDEQFF. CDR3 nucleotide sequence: TGTGCCAGCAGTTACTCGGCGGGAGCTGAGGAGGATGAGCAGTTCTTC.

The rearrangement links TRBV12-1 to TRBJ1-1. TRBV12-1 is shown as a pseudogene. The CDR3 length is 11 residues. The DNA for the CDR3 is TGTGCCAGCAGCCCACGGGCTGAAGCTTTCTTT. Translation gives CASSPRAEAFF.

Here the CDR3 reads CASSQGTGEETQYF. CDR3 nucleotide sequence: TGTGCCAGCTCACAAGGGACAGGCGAAGAGACCCAGTACTTC. The chain recombines TRBV18 with TRBJ2-5, with 8 nucleotides matching TRBD1. This CDR3 spans 14 amino acids. The germline V gene has CDR1 KGHSH and CDR2 LQKENI. J was trimmed by 3 bases and V by 4 bases; bases with no gene match: 4.

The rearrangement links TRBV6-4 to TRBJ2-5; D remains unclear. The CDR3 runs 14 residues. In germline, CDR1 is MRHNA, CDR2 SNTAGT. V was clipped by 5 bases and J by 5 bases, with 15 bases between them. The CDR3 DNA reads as TGTGCCAGCAGTTTTCCAGCGCGACGGGAGACCCAGTACTTC. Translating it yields CASSFPARRETQYF.

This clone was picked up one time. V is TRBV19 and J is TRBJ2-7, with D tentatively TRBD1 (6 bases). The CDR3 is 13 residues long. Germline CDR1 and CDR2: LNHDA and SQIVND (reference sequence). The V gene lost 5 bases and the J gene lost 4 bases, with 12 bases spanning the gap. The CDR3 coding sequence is TGTGCCAGTAGTCGCAGGGGACGGTACGAGCAGTACTTC. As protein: CASSRRGRYEQYF.

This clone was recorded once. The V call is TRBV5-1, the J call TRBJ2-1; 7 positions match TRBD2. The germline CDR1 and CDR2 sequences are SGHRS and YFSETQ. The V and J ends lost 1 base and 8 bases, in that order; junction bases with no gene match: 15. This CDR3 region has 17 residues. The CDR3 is CASSLMKNGRALHEQFF. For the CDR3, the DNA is TGCGCCAGCAGCTTGATGAAAAATGGGAGGGCCCTACATGAGCAGTTCTTC.

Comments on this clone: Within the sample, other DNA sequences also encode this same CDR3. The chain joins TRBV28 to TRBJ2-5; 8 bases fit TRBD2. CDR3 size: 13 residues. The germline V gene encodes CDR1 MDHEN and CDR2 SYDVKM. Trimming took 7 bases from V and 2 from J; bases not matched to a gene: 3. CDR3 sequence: CASTRGGQETQYF. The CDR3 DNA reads TGTGCCAGCACCCGGGGGGGGCAAGAGACCCAGTACTTC. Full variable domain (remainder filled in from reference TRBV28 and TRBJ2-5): DVKVTQSSRYLVKRTGEKVFLECVQDMDHENMFWYRQDPGLGLRLIYFSYDVKMKEKGDIPEGYSVSREKKERFSLILESASTNQTSMYLCASTRGGQETQYFGPGTRLLVL.

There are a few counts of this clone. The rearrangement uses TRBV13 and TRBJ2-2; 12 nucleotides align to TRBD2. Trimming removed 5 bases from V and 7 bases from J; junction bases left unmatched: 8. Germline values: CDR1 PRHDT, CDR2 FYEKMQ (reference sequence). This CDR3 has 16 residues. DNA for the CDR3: TGTGCCAGCAGCCCTCGACTAGCGGGAGCTGACGGGGAGCTGTTTTTT. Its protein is CASSPRLAGADGELFF.

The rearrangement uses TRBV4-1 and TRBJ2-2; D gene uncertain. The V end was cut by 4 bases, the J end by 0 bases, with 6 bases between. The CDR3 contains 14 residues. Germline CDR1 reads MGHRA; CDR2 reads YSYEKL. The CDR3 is CASSPDSNTGELFF. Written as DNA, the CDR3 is TGCGCCAGCAGCCCCGACTCGAACACCGGGGAGCTGTTTTTT.

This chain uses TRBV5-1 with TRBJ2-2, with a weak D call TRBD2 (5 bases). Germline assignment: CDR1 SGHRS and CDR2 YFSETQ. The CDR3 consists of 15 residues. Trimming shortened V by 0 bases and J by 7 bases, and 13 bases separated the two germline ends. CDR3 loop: CASSLERGTVGELFF. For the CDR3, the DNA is TGCGCCAGCAGCTTGGAACGGGGAACGGTCGGGGAGCTGTTTTTT.

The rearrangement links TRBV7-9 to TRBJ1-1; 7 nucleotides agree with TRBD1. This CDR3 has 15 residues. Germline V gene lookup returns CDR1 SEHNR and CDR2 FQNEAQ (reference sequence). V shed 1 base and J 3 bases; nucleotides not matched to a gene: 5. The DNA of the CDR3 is TGTGCCAGCAGCTTAGTAACAGGGGTAGACACTGAAGCTTTCTTT. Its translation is CASSLVTGVDTEAFF.

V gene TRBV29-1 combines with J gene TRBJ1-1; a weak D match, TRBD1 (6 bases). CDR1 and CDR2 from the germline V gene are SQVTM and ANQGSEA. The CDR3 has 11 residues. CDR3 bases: TGCAGTGGGAAGACAGGAACTGAAGCTTTCTTT. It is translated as CSGKTGTEAFF.

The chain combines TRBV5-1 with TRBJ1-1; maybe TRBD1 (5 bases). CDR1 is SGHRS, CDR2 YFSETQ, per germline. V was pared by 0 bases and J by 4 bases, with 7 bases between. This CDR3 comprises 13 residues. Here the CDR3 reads CASSLEGITEAFF. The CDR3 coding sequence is TGCGCCAGCAGCTTGGAGGGGATCACTGAAGCTTTCTTT.

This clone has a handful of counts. For the CDR3, the DNA is TGTGCCAGCAGCGGACTAGCGAATCCAAGGGCCTCCTACAATGAGCAGTTCTTC. Translation: CASSGLANPRASYNEQFF. V is TRBV7-6 and J is TRBJ2-1; 9 bases are a match to TRBD2. The V segment lost 5 bases and the J segment 0 bases; nucleotides outside the gene matches: 11. CDR3 length equals 18 residues. The germline V gene encodes CDR1 SGHVS and CDR2 FNYEAQ.

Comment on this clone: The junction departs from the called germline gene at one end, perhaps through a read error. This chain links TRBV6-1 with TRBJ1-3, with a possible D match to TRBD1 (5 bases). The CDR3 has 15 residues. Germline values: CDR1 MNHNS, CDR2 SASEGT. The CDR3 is CASSEVGGFGNTMYF. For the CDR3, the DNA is TGTGCCAGCAGTGAAGTGGGGGGATTTGGAAACACCATGTATTTT.

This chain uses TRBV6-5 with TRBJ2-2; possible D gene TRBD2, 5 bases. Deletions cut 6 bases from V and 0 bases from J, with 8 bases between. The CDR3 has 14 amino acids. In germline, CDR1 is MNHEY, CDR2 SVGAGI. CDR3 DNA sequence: TGTGCCAGCAGCGACTACTCGAACACCGGGGAGCTGTTTTTT. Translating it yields CASSDYSNTGELFF.

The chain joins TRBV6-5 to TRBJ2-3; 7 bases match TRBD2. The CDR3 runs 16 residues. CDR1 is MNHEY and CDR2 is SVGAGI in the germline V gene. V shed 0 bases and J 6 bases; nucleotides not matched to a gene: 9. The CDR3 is CASSYSGGGPADTQYF. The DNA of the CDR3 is TGTGCCAGCAGTTACTCGGGGGGAGGGCCGGCGGATACGCAGTATTTT.

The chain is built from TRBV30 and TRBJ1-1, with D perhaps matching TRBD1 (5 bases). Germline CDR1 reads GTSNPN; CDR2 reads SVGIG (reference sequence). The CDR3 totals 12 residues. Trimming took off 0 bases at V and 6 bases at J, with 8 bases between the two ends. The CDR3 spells CAWSVQGAEAFF. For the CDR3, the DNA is TGTGCCTGGAGTGTACAAGGGGCTGAAGCTTTCTTT. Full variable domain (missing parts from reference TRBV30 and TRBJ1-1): SQTIHQWPATLVQPVGSPLSLECTVEGTSNPNLYWYRQAAGRGLQLLFYSVGIGQISSEVPQNLSASRPQDRQFILSSKKLLLSDSGFYLCAWSVQGAEAFFGQGTRLTVV.

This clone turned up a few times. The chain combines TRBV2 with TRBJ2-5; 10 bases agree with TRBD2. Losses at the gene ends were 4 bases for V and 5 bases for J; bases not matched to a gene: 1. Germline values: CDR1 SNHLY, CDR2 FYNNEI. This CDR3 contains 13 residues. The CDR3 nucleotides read TGTGCCAGCAGTGTTAGCGGGAGGGAGACCCAGTACTTC. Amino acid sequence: CASSVSGRETQYF. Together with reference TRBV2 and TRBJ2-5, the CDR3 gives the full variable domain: EPEVTQTPSHQVTQMGQEVILRCVPISNHLYFYWYRQILGQKVEFLVSFYNNEISEKSEIFDDQFSVERPDGSNFTLKIRSTKLEDSAMYFCASSVSGRETQYFGPGTRLLVL.

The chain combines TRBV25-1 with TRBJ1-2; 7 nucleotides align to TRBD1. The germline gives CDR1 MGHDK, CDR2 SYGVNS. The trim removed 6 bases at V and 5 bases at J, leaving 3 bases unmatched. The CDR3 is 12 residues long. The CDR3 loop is CASRGTDYGYTF. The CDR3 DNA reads TGTGCCAGCAGAGGGACAGATTATGGCTACACCTTC.

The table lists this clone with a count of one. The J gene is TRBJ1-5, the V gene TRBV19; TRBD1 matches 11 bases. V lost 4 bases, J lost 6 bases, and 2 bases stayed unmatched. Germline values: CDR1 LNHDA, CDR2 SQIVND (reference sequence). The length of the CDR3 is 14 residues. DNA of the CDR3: TGTGCCAGTAGTAAGGGACAGGGGGGTCAGCCCCAGCATTTT. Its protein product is CASSKGQGGQPQHF. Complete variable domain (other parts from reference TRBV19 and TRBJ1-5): DGGITQSPKYLFRKEGQNVTLSCEQNLNHDAMYWYRQDPGQGLRLIYYSQIVNDFQKGDIAEGYSVSREKKESFPLTVTSAQKNPTAFYLCASSKGQGGQPQHFGDGTRLSIL.

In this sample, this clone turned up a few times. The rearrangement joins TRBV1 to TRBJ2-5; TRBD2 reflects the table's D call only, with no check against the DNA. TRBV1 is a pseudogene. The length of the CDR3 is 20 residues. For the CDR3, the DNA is TGCACCAGCAGCCAAGTTAGGGTCCGAACCGGGACTACTCGACAGGAGACCCAGTACTTC. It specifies CTSSQVRVRTGTTRQETQYF.

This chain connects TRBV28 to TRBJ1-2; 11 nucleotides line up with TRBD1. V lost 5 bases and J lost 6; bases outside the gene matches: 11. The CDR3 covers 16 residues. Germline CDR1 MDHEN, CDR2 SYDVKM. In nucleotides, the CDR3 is TGTGCCAGCAGTAAAATTGGGACAGGGGGAATGGATGGCTACACCTTC. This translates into CASSKIGTGGMDGYTF.

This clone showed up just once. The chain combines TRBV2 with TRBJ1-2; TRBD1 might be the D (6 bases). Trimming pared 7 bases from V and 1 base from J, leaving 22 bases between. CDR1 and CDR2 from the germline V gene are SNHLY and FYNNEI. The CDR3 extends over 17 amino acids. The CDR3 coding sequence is TGTGCCAGCATGAGGGCCCACCGACAGGCGATTAACTATGGCTACACCTTC. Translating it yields CASMRAHRQAINYGYTF.

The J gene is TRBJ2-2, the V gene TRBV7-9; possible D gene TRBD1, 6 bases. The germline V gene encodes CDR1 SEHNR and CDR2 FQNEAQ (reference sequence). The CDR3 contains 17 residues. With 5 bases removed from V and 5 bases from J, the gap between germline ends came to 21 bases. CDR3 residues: CASSTPFRTVGTGELFF. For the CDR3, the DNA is TGTGCCAGCAGCACCCCCTTCAGGACAGTAGGGACCGGGGAGCTGTTTTTT.

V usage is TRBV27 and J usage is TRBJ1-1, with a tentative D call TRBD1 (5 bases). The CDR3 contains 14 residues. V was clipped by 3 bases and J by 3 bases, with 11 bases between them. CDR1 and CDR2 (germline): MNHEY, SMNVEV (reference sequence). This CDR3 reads CASSFRGGHTEAFF. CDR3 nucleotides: TGTGCCAGCAGTTTCCGCGGGGGACACACTGAAGCTTTCTTT.

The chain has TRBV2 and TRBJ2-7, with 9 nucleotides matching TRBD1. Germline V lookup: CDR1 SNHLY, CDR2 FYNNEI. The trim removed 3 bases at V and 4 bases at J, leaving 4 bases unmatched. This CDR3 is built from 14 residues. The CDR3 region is CASSDTGGLYEQYF. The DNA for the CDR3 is TGTGCCAGCAGTGACACAGGGGGCTTGTACGAGCAGTACTTC.

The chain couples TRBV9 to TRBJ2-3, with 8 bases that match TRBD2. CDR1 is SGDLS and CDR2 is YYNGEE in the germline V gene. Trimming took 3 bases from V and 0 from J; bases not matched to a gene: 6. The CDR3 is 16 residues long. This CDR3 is CASSGKTSESTDTQYF. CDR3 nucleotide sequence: TGTGCCAGCAGCGGTAAGACTAGCGAAAGCACAGATACGCAGTATTTT.

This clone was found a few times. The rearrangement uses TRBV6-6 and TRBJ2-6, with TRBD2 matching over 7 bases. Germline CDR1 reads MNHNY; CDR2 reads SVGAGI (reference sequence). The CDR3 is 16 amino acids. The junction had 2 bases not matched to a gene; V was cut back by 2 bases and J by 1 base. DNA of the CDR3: TGTGCCAGCAGTTACATGGGGGGGTCTGGGGCCAACGTCCTGACTTTC. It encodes CASSYMGGSGANVLTF.

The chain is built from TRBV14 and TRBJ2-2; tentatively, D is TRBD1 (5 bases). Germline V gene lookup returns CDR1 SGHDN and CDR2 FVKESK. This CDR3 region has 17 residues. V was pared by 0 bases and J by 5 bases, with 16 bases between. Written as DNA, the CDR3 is TGTGCCAGCAGCCAAGATCAAGGGGCTTTTGTAACCGGGGAGCTGTTTTTT. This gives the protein CASSQDQGAFVTGELFF.

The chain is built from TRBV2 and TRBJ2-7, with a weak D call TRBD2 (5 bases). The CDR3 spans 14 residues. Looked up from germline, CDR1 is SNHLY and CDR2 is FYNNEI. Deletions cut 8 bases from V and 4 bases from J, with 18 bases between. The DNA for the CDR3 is TGTGCCAGCGGTGCGGGTGGTCTCGGGTACGAGCAGTACTTC. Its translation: CASGAGGLGYEQYF.

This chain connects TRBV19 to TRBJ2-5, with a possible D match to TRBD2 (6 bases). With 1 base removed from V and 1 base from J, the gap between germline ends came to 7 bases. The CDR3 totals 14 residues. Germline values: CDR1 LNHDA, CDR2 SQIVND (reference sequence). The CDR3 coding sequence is TGTGCCAGTAGTATAGCCGGGGGCCAAGAGACCCAGTACTTC. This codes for CASSIAGGQETQYF.